One and the same sample provided the 24 T cell receptor beta chains below, sequenced in a study of a mutant IDH1 vaccine in newly diagnosed glioma. Repertoires were generated with immunoSEQ multiplex PCR, while TCRdb's copy carries only in-frame clones and drops some. The profile shows 50,000 to 75,000 clones, around 80% of them singletons. No antigen has been identified for these receptors. As to time point: week 5, during vaccination. Vaccination used 300 ug of mutant IDH1 20-mer peptide per dose, with topical imiquimod. This sample comprised PBMCs, obtained from a glioma patient whose treatment included an IDH1 peptide vaccine. These receptors were collected from a woman in her forties or fifties with glioma.

The chain uses TRBV6-5 and TRBJ2-2; the D gene could be TRBD1 or TRBD2 (6 bases each). Germline V gene lookup returns CDR1 MNHEY and CDR2 SVGAGI. Trimming left V 2 bases short and J 5 bases short, with 12 bases between. This CDR3 region has 15 residues. The CDR3: CASSYVWGATGELFF. The CDR3 DNA follows: TGTGCCAGCAGTTACGTATGGGGGGCGACCGGGGAGCTGTTTTTT.

The chain links TRBV4-2 to TRBJ2-1; TRBD2 aligns across 11 bases. V lost 0 bases, J lost 6 bases, and 1 base stayed unmatched. The CDR3 length is 15 residues. CDR1 is LGHNA, CDR2 YNFKEQ, per germline. DNA for the CDR3: TGTGCCAGCAGCCAAGAACTAGCGGGGGTCAATGAGCAGTTCTTC. As protein: CASSQELAGVNEQFF.

The gene calls are TRBV5-1 and TRBJ2-2; 9 nucleotides align to TRBD2. Trimming took 3 bases from V and 0 from J; bases not matched to a gene: 3. Germline CDR1 reads SGHRS; CDR2 reads YFSETQ. The CDR3 is made up of 16 amino acids. The CDR3 sequence: CASSSGGGANTGELFF. CDR3 DNA: TGCGCCAGCAGCTCGGGCGGGGGGGCGAACACCGGGGAGCTGTTTTTT.

The chain combines TRBV4-2 with TRBJ1-2; D might be TRBD1 (6 bases). The CDR3 loop spans 15 amino acids. The germline V gene encodes CDR1 LGHNA and CDR2 YNFKEQ. V was cut by 4 bases and J by 5 bases, with 17 bases left in between. Here the CDR3 reads CASSPSGAEGYGYTF. As DNA, the CDR3 is TGTGCCAGCAGCCCGTCAGGGGCGGAGGGGTATGGCTACACCTTC.

The chain links TRBV27 to TRBJ1-4; no firm D call. V lost 6 bases to trimming and J lost 6 bases, with 14 bases between them. Germline lookup yields CDR1 MNHEY and CDR2 SMNVEV (reference sequence). This CDR3 region has 14 residues. CDR3 in DNA: TGTGCCAGCAGATCGTGGGGAGAGGATGAAAAACTGTTTTTT. As protein: CASRSWGEDEKLFF.

CDR3 loop: CASSQGTANTEAFF. The CDR3 DNA reads as TGCGCCAGCAGCCAAGGGACAGCTAACACTGAAGCTTTCTTT. This chain connects TRBV4-3 to TRBJ1-1; a weak D match, TRBD1 (6 bases). Looked up from germline, CDR1 is LGHNA and CDR2 is YSLEER. This CDR3 is 14 amino acids long. The V and J ends lost 1 base and 2 bases respectively, with 8 bases between them.

CDR3 bases: TGCGCCAGCAGCATACGGACAGGGGGCTCCTACAATGAGCAGTTCTTC. This codes for CASSIRTGGSYNEQFF. The chain employs TRBV5-1 and TRBJ2-1; 10 bases fit TRBD1. This CDR3 comprises 16 residues. CDR1 is SGHRS and CDR2 is YFSETQ in the germline V gene. V gave up 4 bases and J gave up 0 bases; unmatched junction bases: 4.

This chain links TRBV5-4 with TRBJ2-7, with 7 bases identical to TRBD1. The CDR3 is 18 amino acids. Germline V gives CDR1 SGHNT, CDR2 YYREEE (reference sequence). The trim removed 4 bases at V and 2 bases at J, leaving 18 bases unmatched. The CDR3 is CASSRYSARDRRTYEQYF. In DNA form, the CDR3 reads TGTGCCAGCAGCCGCTATAGTGCAAGGGACAGAAGAACCTACGAGCAGTACTTC.

The rearrangement joins TRBV7-9 to TRBJ2-7, with 10 nucleotides matching TRBD2. With 0 bases clipped from V and 4 bases from J, the junction kept 0 bases outside the gene matches. The CDR3 sequence is 14 residues long. CDR1 is SEHNR, CDR2 FQNEAQ, per germline (reference sequence). The CDR3, as DNA: TGTGCCAGCAGCTTAGCTAGCGGGGGGTACGAGCAGTACTTC. Protein sequence: CASSLASGGYEQYF.

V is TRBV7-9 and J is TRBJ1-2, with D uncertain. The germline V gene has CDR1 SEHNR and CDR2 FQNEAQ (reference sequence). This CDR3 is 8 amino acids long. V shed 8 bases and J shed 8 bases, with 3 bases lying between them. CDR3 protein: CASSGYTF. Written as DNA, the CDR3 is TGTGCCAGCTCGGGCTACACCTTC.

The rearrangement uses TRBV7-9 and TRBJ1-4; 9 bases match TRBD1. V was clipped by 5 bases and J by 0 bases; unmatched bases: 7. Germline V gene lookup returns CDR1 SEHNR and CDR2 FQNEAQ (reference sequence). The CDR3 has 17 amino acids. CDR3 in amino acids: CASSPRDRATTNEKLFF. CDR3 in DNA: TGTGCCAGCAGCCCCAGGGACAGGGCTACAACTAATGAAAAACTGTTTTTT.

The chain combines TRBV7-2 with TRBJ2-7; D remains unclear. The CDR3 consists of 12 residues. Germline assignment: CDR1 SGHTA and CDR2 FQGNSA. V was clipped by 4 bases and J by 7 bases, with 11 bases between them. The CDR3 loop reads CASSSTVLEQYF. The CDR3, as DNA: TGTGCCAGCAGCTCCACAGTATTGGAGCAGTACTTC.

The chain has TRBV27 and TRBJ1-6; D remains unclear. Germline CDR1 MNHEY, CDR2 SMNVEV (reference sequence). Trimming removed 0 bases from V and 9 bases from J, with 9 bases in between. The CDR3 contains 14 residues. The CDR3 sequence: CASSLSRQSSPLHF. For the CDR3, the DNA is TGTGCCAGCAGTTTATCCAGGCAAAGTTCACCCCTCCACTTT.

V usage is TRBV28 and J usage is TRBJ2-2, with D possibly matching TRBD1 (6 bases). Germline CDR1 reads MDHEN; CDR2 reads SYDVKM. Trimming removed 3 bases from V and 0 bases from J, with 8 bases in between. This CDR3 spans 15 amino acids. The CDR3 sequence is CASSFAGANTGELFF. CDR3 DNA: TGTGCCAGCAGTTTTGCAGGGGCGAACACCGGGGAGCTGTTTTTT.

The rearrangement uses TRBV5-4 and TRBJ2-5; D gene uncertain. CDR1 is SGHNT, CDR2 YYREEE, per germline (reference sequence). This CDR3 contains 11 residues. V was trimmed by 4 bases and J by 4 bases, leaving 5 bases between them. The DNA for the CDR3 is TGTGCCAGCAGCCTCAGAGAGACCCAGTACTTC. Its translation: CASSLRETQYF. The whole variable domain, filled in from reference TRBV5-4 and TRBJ2-5, reads ETGVTQSPTHLIKTRGQQVTLRCSSQSGHNTVSWYQQALGQGPQFIFQYYREEENGRGNFPPRFSGLQFPNYSSELNVNALELDDSALYLCASSLRETQYFGPGTRLLVL.

The chain has TRBV2 and TRBJ1-5; D possibly corresponds to TRBD1 (6 bases). The CDR3 contains 12 residues. Trimming cost V 7 bases and J 7 bases, with 11 bases left between them. CDR1 is SNHLY and CDR2 is FYNNEI in the germline V gene. DNA for the CDR3: TGTGCCAGCACTAACAGGGACCAGCCCCAGCATTTT. This sequence encodes CASTNRDQPQHF.

The chain links TRBV19 to TRBJ1-2; D perhaps matches TRBD1 (5 bases). V was clipped by 3 bases and J by 3 bases, with 17 bases between them. In germline, CDR1 is LNHDA, CDR2 SQIVND (reference sequence). CDR3 length: 16 amino acids. CDR3 DNA: TGTGCCAGTAGTATTCGCGTGGGGGAAGTGGACTATGGCTACACCTTC. Its protein product is CASSIRVGEVDYGYTF.

This clone was observed a few times. V and J are TRBV19 and TRBJ1-1; D is unresolved. Trimming shortened V by 8 bases and J by 1 base, and 5 bases separated the two germline ends. The CDR3 consists of 11 residues. In germline, CDR1 is LNHDA, CDR2 SQIVND (reference sequence). The CDR3 sequence is CASAGNTEAFF. CDR3 coding DNA: TGTGCCAGTGCGGGGAACACTGAAGCTTTCTTT.

The V and J genes are TRBV7-2 and TRBJ1-1; D call uncertain. The length of the CDR3 is 9 residues. Trimming shortened V by 5 bases and J by 8 bases, and 3 bases separated the two germline ends. CDR1 is SGHTA and CDR2 is FQGNSA in the germline V gene. CDR3 sequence: CASSLEAFF. CDR3 nucleotide sequence: TGTGCCAGCAGCCTCGAAGCTTTCTTT.

The chain links TRBV7-2 to TRBJ1-5; TRBD1 might be the D (5 bases). The CDR3 is 15 amino acids. Trimming cost V 1 base and J 1 base, with 8 bases left between them. CDR1 SGHTA and CDR2 FQGNSA come from the germline V gene. CDR3 residues: CASSLEGLSNQPQHF. The CDR3 DNA follows: TGTGCCAGCAGCTTAGAGGGACTCAGCAATCAGCCCCAGCATTTT.

V is TRBV6-5 and J is TRBJ2-3, with D possibly being TRBD2 (6 bases). V dropped 5 bases and J dropped 6 bases, with 15 bases sitting between them. Germline values: CDR1 MNHEY, CDR2 SVGAGI. The CDR3 is 14 amino acids. The CDR3 DNA reads as TGTGCCAGCAGTCAGCCGACTAGATCGGATACGCAGTATTTT. Its translation: CASSQPTRSDTQYF.

This clone was detected once. J is TRBJ2-2 and V is TRBV9; the D is unclear. The CDR3 contains 15 residues. V gave up 0 bases and J gave up 4 bases, with 10 bases separating them. The germline V gene has CDR1 SGDLS and CDR2 YYNGEE. In DNA form, the CDR3 reads TGTGCCAGCAGCGTAGATGGACGTGCCACCGGGGAGCTGTTTTTT. Residues: CASSVDGRATGELFF.

V gene TRBV2 combines with J gene TRBJ2-7; TRBD2 matches 7 bases. The CDR3 runs 15 residues. V dropped 0 bases and J dropped 0; count of bases not matched to a gene: 2. Germline V gives CDR1 SNHLY, CDR2 FYNNEI. The CDR3 reads CASSEAGRGSYEQYF. CDR3 coding DNA: TGTGCCAGCAGTGAAGCAGGGAGGGGCTCCTACGAGCAGTACTTC.

This rearrangement joins TRBV30 to TRBJ1-4; unclear D gene. The V gene's germline CDR1 is GTSNPN and CDR2 SVGIG (reference sequence). Trimming took 4 bases from V and 7 from J, leaving 16 bases between them. The CDR3 loop spans 14 amino acids. CDR3 coding DNA: TGTGCCTGGACCTTACCGGGCTTGTCTGAAAAACTGTTTTTT. Protein sequence: CAWTLPGLSEKLFF.